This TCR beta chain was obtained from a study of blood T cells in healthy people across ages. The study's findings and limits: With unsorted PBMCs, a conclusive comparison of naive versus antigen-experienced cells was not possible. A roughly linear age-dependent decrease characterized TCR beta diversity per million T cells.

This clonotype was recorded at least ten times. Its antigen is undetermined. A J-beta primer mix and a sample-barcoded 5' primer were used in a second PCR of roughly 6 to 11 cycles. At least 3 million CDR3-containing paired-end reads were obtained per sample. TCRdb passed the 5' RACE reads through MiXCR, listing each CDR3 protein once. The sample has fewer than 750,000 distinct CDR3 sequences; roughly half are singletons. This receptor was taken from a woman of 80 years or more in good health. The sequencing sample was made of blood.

The CDR3 protein is CSVVIQRKNIQYF. As DNA, the CDR3 is TGCAGCGTTGTGATCCAGCGGAAAAACATTCAGTACTTC. This chain links TRBV29-1 with TRBJ2-4; D might be TRBD2 (5 bases). From germline, CDR1 is SQVTM and CDR2 ANQGSEA. Trimming stripped 4 bases from V and 4 bases from J, with 11 bases between. The length of the CDR3 is 13 residues. Based on the CDR3 plus reference TRBV29-1 and TRBJ2-4, the full variable domain is SAVISQKPSRDICQRGTSLTIQCQVDSQVTMMFWYRQQPGQSLTLIATANQGSEATYESGFVIDKFPISRPNLTFSTLTVSNMSPEDSSIYLCSVVIQRKNIQYFGAGTRLSVL.